The text below deals with one T cell receptor beta chain. This clone was recorded a few times. Its binding antigen is unknown. Per-nucleotide qualities are absent, and no much larger clonotype sits a single base away. In total, 666 healthy bone marrow donors made up the cohort. Cohort members were all nominally healthy when sampled, although unrecorded immune exposures were likely present. The donor was CMV seronegative and was included in the group of about 350 seronegative cohort members. Each donor provided a peripheral blood sample, and peripheral blood mononuclear cells were used for TCR beta sequencing. Genomic DNA extraction from the blood cell samples was performed with the Qiagen DNeasy Blood Extraction Kit. This sample was taken from a study of cytomegalovirus exposure and HLA in healthy donors (dated by TCRdb to about 2017). About the investigation overall: An earlier analysis of more than 550 of the donors reported 250 to 350 Gb of sequence data and around 100 million unique TCR beta sequences obtained from approximately 180 million T cells. In addition to the first cohort of 650 to 750 subjects, a separate validation cohort of 100 to 150 different subjects was used. Rather than drawing on any new phenotypic data, the later analysis identified candidate immune exposures from TCR beta sequences and the way those sequences occurred across donors. Donor age, sex, ethnicity and CMV serostatus were collected together with the repertoire data. An early release that covered some 640 HLA-typed donors contained about 300 gigabases of sequencing data and tens of millions of unique TCR sequences. Every discovery cohort repertoire had been produced on one sequencing platform. About five DR-DQ haplotypes were treated as single units for association and clustering because of strong linkage in the cohort. A later genetic analysis used genome-wide SNP genotypes for about 60% of the 666 donors, treating that subset as a discovery cohort. Both class I and class II loci were covered by HLA typing, at four-digit resolution. Of the roughly 400 genotyped donors, approximately 80% fell in the genetic ancestry cluster associated with self-reported Caucasian donors. The study aimed to test whether signatures of past pathogen exposure could be identified by cataloging public T cell receptors. To predict cytomegalovirus infection status, the study brought together high-throughput TCR immunosequencing, statistical association of individual TCRs with disease status, and machine learning. Among about 360 genotyped donors of the cohort, an average of roughly 240,000 unique TCR beta nucleotide sequences were sequenced per donor, roughly a sixth of them non-productive. A later analysis re-analyzed previously published TCR beta repertoires from 550 to 700 donors and added high-resolution HLA genotyping to study TCR occurrence patterns. Typing coverage differed by locus: A, B, C, DRB1 and DQB1 were typed in roughly 620-630 donors, DQA1 in about 560, DPA1 in nearly 610, and DPB1 in around 490. The T cell repertoires of several hundred subjects were profiled by immunosequencing and related to cytomegalovirus serostatus. In an earlier analysis of several hundred of the donors, high-throughput TCR beta sequencing was used to judge whether each TCR beta V gene segment behaved as functional or pseudogenic.

The CDR3 goes from the cysteine to the phenylalanine over 10 residues. Left in the record is the CDR3 DNA by itself, 30 bases read in frame from the first base. Trimming at the junction amounts to 1 base on V and 6 bases on J, and the germline ends lie 4 bases apart. According to the germline V gene (reference sequence), CDR1 reads DFQATT and CDR2 reads SNEGSKA. Here is what the overall study found, with its caveats: Several of the top co-occurrence clusters appeared to be linked to parvovirus B19, influenza, CMV and Epstein-Barr virus, according to a later analysis. A later analysis found that TCR association rates varied across HLA loci, with DRB1 alleles showing the most associated TCRs and HLA-C alleles the fewest. In a later genetic analysis, fewer N-insertions in productive TCRs were reported among donors in an Asian-associated ancestry cluster than the approximately 710-donor mean. Assigning TCR associations to individual alleles was difficult when HLA alleles, especially DR and DQ, strongly co-occurred. A cluster of highly shared sequence variants was judged likely to be a technical artifact of the sequencing pipeline. In a later analysis, HLA-associated TCR beta chains showed more clonal expansion and lower generation probabilities than non-associated chains that were equally common. Because counts were too low, fewer than 20 rarely observed V segments, including chromosome 9 orphons, were excluded from the earlier analysis of a few hundred of the donors. Linkage disequilibrium might explain the correlated functional status among segregating V segments, but an unknown experimental factor could not be excluded. Only TCR beta chains were sequenced in this cohort, and the absence of alpha or paired-chain data limited detectable features. In a later analysis, over 15,000 TCR beta sequences were associated with specific HLA alleles at a false discovery rate of 0.05. The authors suggested that the approach could potentially be extended to other disease states and immunological phenotypes. Because the 87-base-pair reads could not distinguish some IMGT-functional V segments, including TRBV6-2 and TRBV6-3, those segments were excluded. Across donors, most TCR sequences were observed very rarely, whereas some public TCRs were present in many individuals. A further reported finding was that TCR beta sequences accurately predicted the HLA-A and HLA-B alleles for most subjects in the first cohort. The only immune exposure information available for the cohort was CMV serostatus. In an earlier analysis of a few hundred of the donors, most TCR beta V segments were observed in productive rearrangements about 87% or about 30% of the time, broadly matching IMGT annotations. Because HLA typing was missing for some donors at each locus, association tests included only the typed subset. The presence/absence analyses assumed that sequencing depth was roughly uniform across donors, and that assumption may not be true. In vitro tests confirmed that three of the cytomegalovirus-associated TCR beta chains recognize cytomegalovirus antigens. In both the original and validation cohorts, the classifier was reported to diagnose cytomegalovirus status with high specificity and sensitivity. An association between a missense DCLRE1C variant and V-gene and J-gene trimming of TCR beta chains was found in a later genetic analysis and replicated in an independent cohort. Most CMV-associated TCR beta chains appeared to be HLA-restricted in a later analysis, and the HLA associations seemed to be driven largely by CMV exposure. The study listed 164 TCR beta chains as associated with cytomegalovirus.

Library preparation employed the immunoSEQ multiplex PCR assay. For the multiplex PCR, a mixture combining 60 forward primers for TCR Vbeta segments and 13 reverse primers for TCR Jbeta segments was used. A multiplex PCR assay on genomic DNA amplified the CDR3 region of rearranged TCR beta genes. The Illumina HiSeq System was used to sequence the amplified TCR beta libraries as 87-base-pair reads. The authors' pipeline ran thus. Across the 666 repertoires, a later analysis counted about 81 million unique TCR beta chains, roughly 11 million of which were shared by at least two donors. Raw reads were error-corrected and collapsed into unique sequences by a nearest-neighbor algorithm in which closely related sequences were merged to remove PCR and sequencing errors. CDR3 sequences were aligned to IMGT reference sequences to assign V, D and J gene segments. For a sequence to be retained, at least a six-nucleotide match to both a V gene segment and a J gene segment was required. A rearrangement counted as productive if the CDR3 had no stop codons and remained in frame with V and J, and every other rearrangement counted as non-productive. CDR3 was defined according to IMGT convention as the region running from the second conserved V-encoded cysteine to the conserved J-encoded phenylalanine. The earlier analysis of about 610 of the donors excluded any sequence lacking an unambiguous match to a single V gene segment. In an earlier analysis of some 590 of the donors, a V segment was called functional when productive rearrangements were above 56.7%, and segregating when the standard deviation between donors exceeded 5%. A statistical classification framework was built for diagnosing cytomegalovirus status from the catalog of TCR beta chain sequences. A later analysis assigned V and J genes by comparing TCR nucleotide sequences with IMGT/GENE-DB human TR gene sequences. In a later analysis, CDR3 sequences and most-parsimonious VDJ recombination scenarios were assigned using the TCRdist pipeline. A later analysis defined each TCR beta chain by its CDR3 amino acid sequence plus V-gene family, and excluded reads lacking a unique V-gene family. As a way to deal with suspected cross-contamination and a sequencing artifact, a later analysis dropped 450 to 600 nucleotide sequences that were highly shared and had low generation probability. A later analysis calculated a clonal expansion index for each public chain from normalized within-repertoire ranks of inferred template counts. In a later analysis, generation probabilities were computed using a VDJ recombination model fitted to out-of-frame rearrangements, and the results were checked against IGoR. In a later analysis, TCR-TCR, TCR-HLA and TCR-CMV co-occurrence was scored with hypergeometric tests, and a repertoire-size bias correction was applied to TCR pairs. In a later analysis, false discovery rates were estimated by permuting HLA or CMV assignments 20 times. In a later analysis, co-occurring TCRs were grouped using DBSCAN, and TCRdist sequence similarity was added for clustering within HLA-allele-positive subsets. Repertoires with fewer than 30,000 or more than 120,000 public chains were left out of co-occurrence clustering, as were several repertoires with anomalous nucleotide sharing. TCRdb re-hosts the immuneACCESS table, in-frame sequences only. Its copies lack some clones; in the studies checked, an unresolved V gene accounts for under half of them, and the cause for the rest is not known. V, J and clone size were drawn from that table, and D and trimming were deduced from the DNA. The sample table shows 95,000 to 150,000 clones, and approximately 15% are seen once. The ten top clones hold 1.5% to 2% of the sample.

The sequence was collected from a young woman in good health and CMV-seronegative. This receptor chain uses TRBV20-1 and TRBJ2-7, with no D gene named confidently. Sequenced sample: PBMCs. The CDR3 region reads CSARVLEQYF. The DNA reads TGCAGTGCTAGAGTCCTCGAGCAGTACTTC.